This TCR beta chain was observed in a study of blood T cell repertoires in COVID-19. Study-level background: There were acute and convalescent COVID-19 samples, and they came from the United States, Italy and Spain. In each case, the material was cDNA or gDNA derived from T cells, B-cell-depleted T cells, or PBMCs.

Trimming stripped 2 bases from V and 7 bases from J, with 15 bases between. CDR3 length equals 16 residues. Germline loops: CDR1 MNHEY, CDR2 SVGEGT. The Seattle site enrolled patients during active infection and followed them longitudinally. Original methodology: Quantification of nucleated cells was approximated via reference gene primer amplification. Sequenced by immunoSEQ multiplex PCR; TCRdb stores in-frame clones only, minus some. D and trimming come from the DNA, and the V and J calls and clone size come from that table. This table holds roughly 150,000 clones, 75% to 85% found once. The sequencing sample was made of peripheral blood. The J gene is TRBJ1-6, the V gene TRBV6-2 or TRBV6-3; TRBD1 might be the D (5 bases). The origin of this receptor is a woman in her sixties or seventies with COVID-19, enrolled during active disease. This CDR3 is CASSYGSGMENSPLHF. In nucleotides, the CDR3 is TGTGCCAGCAGTTACGGGTCAGGGATGGAGAATTCACCCCTCCACTTT.